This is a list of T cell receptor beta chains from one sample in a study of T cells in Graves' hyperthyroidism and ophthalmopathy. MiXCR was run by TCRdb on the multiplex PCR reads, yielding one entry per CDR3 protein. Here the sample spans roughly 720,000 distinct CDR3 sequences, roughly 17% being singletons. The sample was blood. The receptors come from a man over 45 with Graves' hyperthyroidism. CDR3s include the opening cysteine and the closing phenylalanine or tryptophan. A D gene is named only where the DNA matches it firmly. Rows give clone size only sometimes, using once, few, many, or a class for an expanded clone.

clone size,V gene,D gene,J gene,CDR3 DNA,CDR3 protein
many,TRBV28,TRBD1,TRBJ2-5,TGTGCCAGCAGAAAGGGGGCGCAAGAGACCCAGTACTTC,CASRKGAQETQYF
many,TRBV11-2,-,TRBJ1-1,TGTGCCAGCAGCACTCAAGAGGGGACTGAAGCTTTCTTT,CASSTQEGTEAFF
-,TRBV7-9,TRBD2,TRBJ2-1,TGTGCCAGCAGTCAAACCTCGGGTACGGGAGGGACCTACAATGAGCAGTTCTTC,CASSQTSGTGGTYNEQFF
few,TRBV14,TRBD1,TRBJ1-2,TGTGCCAGCAGCCAACAAACAGGGGGCTACTATGGCTACACCTTC,CASSQQTGGYYGYTF
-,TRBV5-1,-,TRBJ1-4,TGCGCCAGCAGCTTGGGGGACGCCGGTGAAAAACTGTTTTTT,CASSLGDAGEKLFF
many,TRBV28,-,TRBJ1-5,TGTGCCAGCAGACGAGTAGGTGGCCAGCCCCAGCATTTT,CASRRVGGQPQHF
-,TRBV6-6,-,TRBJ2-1,TGTGCCAGCAGTTACTTCCCTGGCGGTAGCGGCAATGAGCAGTTCTTC,CASSYFPGGSGNEQFF
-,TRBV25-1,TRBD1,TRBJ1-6,TGTGCCGCCTCCCCCCTTGACAGGGACAATTCACCCCTCCACTTT,CAASPLDRDNSPLHF
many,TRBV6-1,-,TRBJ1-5,TGTGCCAGCAGCGAAAAGAGTTATAGCAATCAGCCCCAGCATTTT,CASSEKSYSNQPQHF
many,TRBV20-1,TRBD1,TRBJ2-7,TGCAGTGCTAGATCGGTTACAGGGGGCGGAGGCGAGCAGTACTTC,CSARSVTGGGGEQYF
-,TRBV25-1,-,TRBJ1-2,TGTGCCAGCAGTGAATGGGTAGGAGGGGGCTACACCTTC,CASSEWVGGGYTF
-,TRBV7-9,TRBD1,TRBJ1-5,TGTGCCAGCAGCTTAGGGACAGGTATGAATCAGCCCCAGCATTTT,CASSLGTGMNQPQHF
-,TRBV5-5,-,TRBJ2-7,TGCGCCAGCAGCCAAACCCTAGGGACCGAGCAGTACTTC,CASSQTLGTEQYF
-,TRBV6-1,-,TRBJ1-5,TGTGCCAGCAGCCCGACACGGGAGGGGAATCAGCCCCAGCATTTT,CASSPTREGNQPQHF
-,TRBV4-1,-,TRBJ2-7,TGCGCCAGCAGCCAAGACCAGGGCGAGACCTACGAGCAGTACTTC,CASSQDQGETYEQYF
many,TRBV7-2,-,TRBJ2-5,TGTGCCAGCGGCTCAATGACCGGCCGACAAGAGACCCAGTACTTC,CASGSMTGRQETQYF
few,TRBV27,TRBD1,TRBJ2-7,TGTGCCAGCAGTCTCGGGACAGGGGTTAGTAACGAGCAGTACTTC,CASSLGTGVSNEQYF
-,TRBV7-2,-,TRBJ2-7,TGTGCCAGCAGCGTAGGCAGGAGGTACGAGCAGTACTTC,CASSVGRRYEQYF
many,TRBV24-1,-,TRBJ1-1,TGTGCCACCAGTGCGGGGGGGAACACTGAAGCTTTCTTT,CATSAGGNTEAFF
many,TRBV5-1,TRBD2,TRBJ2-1,TGCGCCAGCAGCGGGACTAGCGGGATGAACAATGAGCAGTTCTTC,CASSGTSGMNNEQFF
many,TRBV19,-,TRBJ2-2,TGTGCCAGTAGTATAGATCAGGCCACCGGGGAGCTGTTTTTT,CASSIDQATGELFF
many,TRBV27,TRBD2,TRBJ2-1,TGTGCCAGCAGGCTTGGACTAGCGGGAGTGGAGATGAATGAGCAGTTCTTC,CASRLGLAGVEMNEQFF
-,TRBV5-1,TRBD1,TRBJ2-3,TGCGCCAGCAGCTTGCCAGGGGGCGCGGGGACAGATACGCAGTATTTT,CASSLPGGAGTDTQYF
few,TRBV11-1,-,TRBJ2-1,TGTGCCAGCAGCCGGACTCTGAGGGAGCAGTGCTTC,CASSRTLREQCF
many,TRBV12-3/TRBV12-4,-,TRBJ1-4,TGTGCCAGCAGTTTAGTTCTCCTCCGGGACAACGACGAAAAACTGTTTTTT,CASSLVLLRDNDEKLFF
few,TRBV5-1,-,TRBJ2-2,TGCGCCAGCAGCTCGCCTCGGCAGCCGAACACCGGGGAGCTGTTTTTT,CASSSPRQPNTGELFF
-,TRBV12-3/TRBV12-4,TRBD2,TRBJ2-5,TGTGCCAGCAGTTCACTAAGGGGACTAGCGGTTCAAGAGACCCAGTACTTC,CASSSLRGLAVQETQYF
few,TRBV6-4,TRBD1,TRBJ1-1,TGTGCCAGCAGTACCCGGGACAGGGTTGAAGCTTTCTTT,CASSTRDRVEAFF
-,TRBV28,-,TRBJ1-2,TGTGCCAGCAGCAATACGGGGGCGGGTGGCTACACCTTC,CASSNTGAGGYTF
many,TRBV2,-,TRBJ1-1,TGTGCCACCACATTAGGACTCTTGAACACTGAAGCTTTCTTT,CATTLGLLNTEAFF
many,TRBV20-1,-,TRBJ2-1,TGCGGGAGGGGGAAAAGCTCCTACAATGAGCAGTTCTTC,CGRGKSSYNEQFF
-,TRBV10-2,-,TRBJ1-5,TGCGCCAGCAGTGAGTCGAGCAGGCGTGATCAGCCCCAGCATTTT,CASSESSRRDQPQHF
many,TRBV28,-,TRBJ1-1,TGTGCCAGCAGCTTAGGACCGGGATCCGGGGGAACTGAAGCTTTCTTT,CASSLGPGSGGTEAFF
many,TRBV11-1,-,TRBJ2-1,TGTGCCAGCAGCTTAAAAAGAGGGGCCTACAATGAGCAGTTCTTC,CASSLKRGAYNEQFF
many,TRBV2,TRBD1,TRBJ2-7,TGTGCCAGCAGTGTGTCCCCACAGGGGAACGAGCAGTACTTC,CASSVSPQGNEQYF
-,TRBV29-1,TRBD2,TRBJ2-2,TGCAGCGTTGATCGCGGGAGAGAAACCGGGGAGCTGTTTTTT,CSVDRGRETGELFF
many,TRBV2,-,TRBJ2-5,TGTGCCAGCAGTGAAATTAGAGGGGAGACCCAGTACTTC,CASSEIRGETQYF
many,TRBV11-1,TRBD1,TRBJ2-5,TGTGCCAGCAGCCCGGACAGGGGGCACCAAGAGACCCAGTACTTC,CASSPDRGHQETQYF
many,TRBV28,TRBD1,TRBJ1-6,TGTGCCAGCAGTTTATTCGGGACAGAGAATTCACCCCTCCACTTT,CASSLFGTENSPLHF
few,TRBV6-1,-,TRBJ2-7,TGTGCCACCCACGTCCCTGGCCGATCCTACGAGCAGTACTTC,CATHVPGRSYEQYF
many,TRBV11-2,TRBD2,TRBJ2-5,TGTGCCAGCAGAATAGCGGGACGGCAAGAGACCCAGTACTTC,CASRIAGRQETQYF
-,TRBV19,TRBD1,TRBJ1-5,TGTGCCAGTAGACAGGGGGCCCTTCCTGCTTATAGCAATCAGCCCCAGCATTTT,CASRQGALPAYSNQPQHF
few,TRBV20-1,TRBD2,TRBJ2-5,TGCAGTGCCAGAAGCCTAGCGGGCGGCCAAGAGACCCAGTACTTC,CSARSLAGGQETQYF
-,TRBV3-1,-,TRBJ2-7,TGTGCCAGCAGCCCTCCCTTGCGGGAACCCTACGAGCAGTACTTC,CASSPPLREPYEQYF
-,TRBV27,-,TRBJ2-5,TGTGCCAGCAGTTTCTCAGAGGGGGAGACCCAGTACTTC,CASSFSEGETQYF
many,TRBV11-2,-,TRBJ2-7,TGTGCCAGCAGCTTATCGGAAGGCTCCTACGAGCAGTACTTC,CASSLSEGSYEQYF
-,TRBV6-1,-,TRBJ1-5,TGTGCCAGCAGTGACAGCAGGGCGGTTCAGCCCCAGCATTTT,CASSDSRAVQPQHF
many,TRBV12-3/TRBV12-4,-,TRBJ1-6,TGTGCCAGCAGTTTAGGGTATGGCTCACCCCTCCACTTT,CASSLGYGSPLHF
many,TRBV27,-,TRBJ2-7,TGTGCCAGCAGTTTATTAGGGGATAAGGACGAGCAGTACTTC,CASSLLGDKDEQYF
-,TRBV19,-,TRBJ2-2,TGTGCCAGTAGTATATCGGGTCGGTTGTTTTTT,CASSISGRLFF